This T cell receptor beta chain was sequenced in a study of PD-1 blockade in classical Hodgkin lymphoma. Profiling relied on immunoSEQ multiplex PCR, and the TCRdb table lists in-frame clones only, not all of them. The sample has thousands of clones; about 77% are singletons. Autologous stem cell transplantation was followed by relapse in every patient, and brentuximab vedotin exposure varied. Isolation of CD4+ T cells from thawed PBMCs was performed by magnetic negative selection. With respect to this clone: Its antigen is not identified.

Study-level results: Compared with healthy donors, newly diagnosed patients reportedly showed lower baseline TCR diversity.

The CDR3 contains 14 residues. Trimming removed 0 bases at V and 6 bases at J, with 10 bases between. Germline CDR1 LNHNV, CDR2 YYDKDF (reference sequence). Specimen: CD4+ T cells from blood, collected at baseline. The chain is built from TRBV15 and TRBJ2-3; D remains unclear. The receptor's source is a human donor with classical Hodgkin lymphoma. The CDR3 nucleotides are TGTGCCACCAGCAGAGATTTCGGGCGGGATACGCAGTATTTT. Translation: CATSRDFGRDTQYF.